These T cell receptor beta chains were read from a single sample in a study of blood T cells in healthy people across ages. MiXCR, run by TCRdb on the 5' RACE reads, gives a single entry per CDR3 protein. The sample contains about 810,000 distinct CDR3 sequences, around 34% of which appear only once. Input material: blood. These receptors originate from a man younger than 35 in good health. Both conserved end residues are part of each CDR3. Fields, in order: J gene, V gene, clone size, D gene, CDR3 protein, CDR3 DNA. The D gene is left open where the match is weak. Not every row has a clone size; where given, it reads once, few, many or a size class.

J: TRBJ2-7
V: TRBV5-1
size: few
D: .
CDR3: CASSQDRSQTMGNEQYF
DNA: TGCGCCAGCAGCCAAGATCGTAGTCAAACGATGGGGAATGAGCAGTACTTC

J: TRBJ2-1
V: TRBV7-8
size: few
D: .
CDR3: CASSLSGPPFF
DNA: TGTGCCAGCAGCTTATCGGGACCCCCGTTCTTC

J: TRBJ2-1
V: TRBV29-1
size: few
D: .
CDR3: CSVEDQGNEQFF
DNA: TGCAGCGTTGAAGATCAGGGCAATGAGCAGTTCTTC

J: TRBJ2-3
V: TRBV20-1
size: .
D: .
CDR3: CGAGEGSTDTQYF
DNA: TGCGGTGCTGGCGAGGGGAGCACAGATACGCAGTATTTT

J: TRBJ2-5
V: TRBV7-2
size: few
D: .
CDR3: CASSVTVPETQYF
DNA: TGTGCCAGCAGCGTGACAGTCCCAGAGACCCAGTACTTC

J: TRBJ1-1
V: TRBV6-6
size: .
D: .
CDR3: CAAADPMNTEAFF
DNA: TGTGCCGCGGCCGACCCCATGAACACCGAAGCTTTCTTT

J: TRBJ2-2
V: TRBV6-1
size: .
D: .
CDR3: CASSVRGSRELFF
DNA: TGTGCCAGCAGTGTCCGGGGATCCAGGGAGCTGTTTTTT

J: TRBJ1-2
V: TRBV20-1
size: .
D: .
CDR3: CSARESYGYTF
DNA: TGCAGTGCTAGAGAGTCCTATGGCTACACCTTC

J: TRBJ2-1
V: TRBV2
size: .
D: .
CDR3: CASSEGRYNEQFF
DNA: TGTGCCAGCAGTGAGGGGAGGTACAATGAGCAGTTCTTC

J: TRBJ1-2
V: TRBV18
size: .
D: TRBD1
CDR3: CASSPRRDSYGYTF
DNA: TGTGCCAGCTCACCAAGAAGGGACAGCTATGGCTACACCTTC

J: TRBJ2-1
V: TRBV18
size: .
D: .
CDR3: CASSPLYDNNEQFF
DNA: TGTGCCAGCTCACCACTGTACGATAACAATGAGCAGTTCTTC

J: TRBJ2-6
V: TRBV7-2
size: .
D: .
CDR3: CASSLGVGSGANVLTF
DNA: TGTGCCAGCAGCTTAGGTGTCGGCTCTGGGGCCAACGTCCTGACTTTC

J: TRBJ1-2
V: TRBV20-1
size: few
D: .
CDR3: CSAKTGPNYGYTF
DNA: TGCAGTGCGAAGACAGGACCTAACTATGGCTACACCTTC

J: TRBJ1-6
V: TRBV3-1
size: .
D: .
CDR3: CASSQGDSTWGSPLHF
DNA: TGTGCCAGCAGCCAGGGGGACTCTACCTGGGGTTCACCCCTCCACTTT

J: TRBJ2-3
V: TRBV20-1
size: .
D: TRBD1
CDR3: CSARIPADTGGTQYF
DNA: TGCAGTGCTAGAATCCCAGCCGACACAGGGGGTACGCAGTATTTT